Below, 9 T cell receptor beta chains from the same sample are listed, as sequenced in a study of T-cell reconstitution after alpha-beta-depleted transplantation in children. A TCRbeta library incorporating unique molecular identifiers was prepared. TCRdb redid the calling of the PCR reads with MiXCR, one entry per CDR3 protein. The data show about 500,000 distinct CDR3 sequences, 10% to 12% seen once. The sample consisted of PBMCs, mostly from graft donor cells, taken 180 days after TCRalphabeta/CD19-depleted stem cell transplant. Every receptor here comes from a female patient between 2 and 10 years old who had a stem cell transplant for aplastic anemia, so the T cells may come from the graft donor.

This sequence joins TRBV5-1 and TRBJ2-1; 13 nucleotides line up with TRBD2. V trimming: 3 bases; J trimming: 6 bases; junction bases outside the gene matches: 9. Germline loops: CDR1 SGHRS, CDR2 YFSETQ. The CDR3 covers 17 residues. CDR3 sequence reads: CASSYDPTSGRFNEQFF. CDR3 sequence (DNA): TGCGCCAGCAGCTATGATCCGACTAGCGGGAGGTTCAATGAGCAGTTCTTC.

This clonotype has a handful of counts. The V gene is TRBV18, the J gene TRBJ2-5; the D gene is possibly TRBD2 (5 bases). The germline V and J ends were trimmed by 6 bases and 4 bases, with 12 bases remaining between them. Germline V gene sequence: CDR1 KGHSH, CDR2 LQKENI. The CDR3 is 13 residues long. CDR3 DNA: TGTGCCAGCTCCAAGAACGGGGTAGAGACCCAGTACTTC. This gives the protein CASSKNGVETQYF.

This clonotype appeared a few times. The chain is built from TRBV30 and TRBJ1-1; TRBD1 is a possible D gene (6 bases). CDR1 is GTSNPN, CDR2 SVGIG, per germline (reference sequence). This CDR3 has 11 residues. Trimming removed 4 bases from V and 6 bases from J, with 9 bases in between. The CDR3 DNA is TGTGCCTGGAAGAACAGGGCTGAAGCTTTCTTT. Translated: CAWKNRAEAFF.

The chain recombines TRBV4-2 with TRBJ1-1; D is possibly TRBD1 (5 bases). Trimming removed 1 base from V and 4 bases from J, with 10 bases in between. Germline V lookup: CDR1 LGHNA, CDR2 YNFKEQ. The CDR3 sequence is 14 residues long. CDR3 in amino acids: CASSQVLRGTEAFF. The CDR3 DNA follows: TGTGCCAGCAGCCAAGTTCTTAGGGGCACTGAAGCTTTCTTT.

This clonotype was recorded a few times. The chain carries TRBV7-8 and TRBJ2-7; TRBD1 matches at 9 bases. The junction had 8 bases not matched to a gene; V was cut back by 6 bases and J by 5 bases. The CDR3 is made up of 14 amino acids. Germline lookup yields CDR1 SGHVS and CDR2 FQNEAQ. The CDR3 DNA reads TGTGCCAGCAGGCCGGGGACAGGGTCCCACGAGCAGTACGTC. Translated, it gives CASRPGTGSHEQYV.

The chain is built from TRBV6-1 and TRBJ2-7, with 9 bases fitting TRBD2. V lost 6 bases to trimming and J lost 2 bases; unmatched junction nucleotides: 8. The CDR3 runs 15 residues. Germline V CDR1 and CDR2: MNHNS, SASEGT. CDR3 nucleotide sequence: TGTGCCAGCAGATTCCGACTAGCGGTTACCTACGAGCAGTACTTC. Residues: CASRFRLAVTYEQYF.

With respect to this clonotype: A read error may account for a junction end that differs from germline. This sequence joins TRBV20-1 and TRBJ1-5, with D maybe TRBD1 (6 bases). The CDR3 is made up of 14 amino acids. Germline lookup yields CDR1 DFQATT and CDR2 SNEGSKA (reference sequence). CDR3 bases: TGTAGTCAGGGGAGGATATGGGGCAATCAGCCCCAGCATTTT. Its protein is CSQGRIWGNQPQHF.

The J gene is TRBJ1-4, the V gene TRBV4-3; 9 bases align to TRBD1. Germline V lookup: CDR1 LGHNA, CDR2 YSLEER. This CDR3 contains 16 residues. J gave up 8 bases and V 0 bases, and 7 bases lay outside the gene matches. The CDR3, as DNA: TGCGCCAGCAGCCAAGAAAGGGACAGGGTATTGGAAAAACTGTTTTTT. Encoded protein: CASSQERDRVLEKLFF.

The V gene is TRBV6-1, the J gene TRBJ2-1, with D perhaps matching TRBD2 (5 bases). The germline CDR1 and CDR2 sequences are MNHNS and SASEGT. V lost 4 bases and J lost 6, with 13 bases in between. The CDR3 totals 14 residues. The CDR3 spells CASSGTRSFNEQFF. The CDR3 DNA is TGTGCCAGCAGTGGGACTCGTTCTTTCAATGAGCAGTTCTTC.